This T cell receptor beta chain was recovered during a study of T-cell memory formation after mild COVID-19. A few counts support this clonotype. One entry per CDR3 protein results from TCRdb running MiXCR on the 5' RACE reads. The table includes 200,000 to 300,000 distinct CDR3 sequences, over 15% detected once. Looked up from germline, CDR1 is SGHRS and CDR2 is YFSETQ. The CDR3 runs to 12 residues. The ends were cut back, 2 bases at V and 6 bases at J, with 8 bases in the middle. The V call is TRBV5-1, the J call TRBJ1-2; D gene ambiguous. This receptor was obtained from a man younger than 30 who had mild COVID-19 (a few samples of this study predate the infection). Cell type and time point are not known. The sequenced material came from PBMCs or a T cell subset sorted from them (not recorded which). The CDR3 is CASSFGGNGYTF. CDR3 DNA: TGCGCCAGCAGCTTCGGAGGAAATGGCTACACCTTC.